The clone carrying this T cell receptor (beta chain) was detected a few times. The CDR3 is made up of 16 amino acids. The ends lost 4 bases at V and 3 bases at J; junction bases unmatched: 9. Germline-derived CDR1 and CDR2 are MDHEN and SYDVKM. This sample stems from a study of graft-versus-host responses after intestinal transplantation. Findings and limits, study-wide: The recipient marrow held GvH clones, and some of them showed up first in ileum or blood.

Data came from immunoSEQ multiplex PCR; TCRdb stores just in-frame clones and leaves some out. Of thousands of clones detected, roughly 21% appear once; the ten largest clones hold around 5%. The rearrangement links TRBV28 to TRBJ2-7; 10 bases align to TRBD2. The TCR was taken from a human patient who was an organ donor for intestinal transplantation. This specimen consisted of alloreactive CD4+ T cells from a mixed lymphocyte reaction culture, obtained before transplantation. Subset noted: CFSE-low proliferating T cells sorted from roughly six-day pre-transplant mixed lymphocyte reaction (GvH or HvG direction). CDR3 coding DNA: TGTGCCAGCAGTTCCCCGAAGACTAGCGGGTGCTACGAGCAGTACGTC. Protein product: CASSSPKTSGCYEQYV.